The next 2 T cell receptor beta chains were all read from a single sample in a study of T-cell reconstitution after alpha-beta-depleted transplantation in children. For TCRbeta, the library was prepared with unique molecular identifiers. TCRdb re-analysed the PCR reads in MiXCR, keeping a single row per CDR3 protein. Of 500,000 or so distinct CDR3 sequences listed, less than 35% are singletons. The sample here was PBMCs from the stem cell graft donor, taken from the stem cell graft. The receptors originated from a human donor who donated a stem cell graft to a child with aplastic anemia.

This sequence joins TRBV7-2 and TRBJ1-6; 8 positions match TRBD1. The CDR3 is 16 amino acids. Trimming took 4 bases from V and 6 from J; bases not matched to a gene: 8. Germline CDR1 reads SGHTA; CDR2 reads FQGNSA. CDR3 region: CASSSNRGSGNSPLHF. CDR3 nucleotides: TGTGCCAGCAGCTCCAACAGGGGGTCGGGTAATTCACCCCTCCACTTT.

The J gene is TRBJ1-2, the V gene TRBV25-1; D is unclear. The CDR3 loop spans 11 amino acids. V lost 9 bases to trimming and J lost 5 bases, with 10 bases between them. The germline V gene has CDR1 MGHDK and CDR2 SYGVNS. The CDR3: CARPGYYGYTF. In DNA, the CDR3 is TGTGCCAGGCCGGGATATTATGGCTACACCTTC.